This TCR beta chain was recovered during a study of T cell responses to AZD1222 COVID-19 vaccine. Overall study results and limits: Repertoire sampling occurred only after the peak T cell response. Donors were largely white British and mainly female; clonal diversity was possibly underestimated. Seropositive AZD1222 recipients at baseline numbered only five or six.

The germline V and J ends were trimmed by 5 bases and 2 bases, with 15 bases remaining between them. CDR1 SEHNR and CDR2 FQNEAQ come from the germline V gene (reference sequence). CDR3 length equals 15 residues. Of note for this clone: Its antigen is unknown.

The method was immunoSEQ multiplex PCR; TCRdb's version includes in-frame clones alone and lacks a portion of them. The sample carries more than 250,000 clones, 85% to 95% recorded once. The chain has TRBV7-9 and TRBJ2-5; a weak D match, TRBD2 (5 bases). This TCR came from an adult in good health. This specimen was peripheral blood, taken on day 0 of AZD1222 vaccination. This CDR3 is CASSPGGSTQETQYF. CDR3 coding DNA: TGTGCCAGCAGCCCAGGAGGCAGCACGCAAGAGACCCAGTACTTC.